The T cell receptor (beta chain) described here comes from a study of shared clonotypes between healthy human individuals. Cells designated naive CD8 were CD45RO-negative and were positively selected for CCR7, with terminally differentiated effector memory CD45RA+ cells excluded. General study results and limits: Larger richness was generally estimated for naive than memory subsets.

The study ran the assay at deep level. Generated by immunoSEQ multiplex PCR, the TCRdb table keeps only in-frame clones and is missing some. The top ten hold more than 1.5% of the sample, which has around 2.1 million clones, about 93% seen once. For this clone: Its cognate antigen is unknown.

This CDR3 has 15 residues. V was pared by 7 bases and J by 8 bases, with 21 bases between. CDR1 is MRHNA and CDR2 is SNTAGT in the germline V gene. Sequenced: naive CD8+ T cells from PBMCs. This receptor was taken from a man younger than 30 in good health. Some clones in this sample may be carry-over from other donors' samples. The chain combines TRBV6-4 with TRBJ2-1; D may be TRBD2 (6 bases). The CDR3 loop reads CASMRSAGLWDEQFF. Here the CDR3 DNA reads TGTGCCAGCATGAGAAGTGCGGGGCTCTGGGATGAGCAGTTCTTC.